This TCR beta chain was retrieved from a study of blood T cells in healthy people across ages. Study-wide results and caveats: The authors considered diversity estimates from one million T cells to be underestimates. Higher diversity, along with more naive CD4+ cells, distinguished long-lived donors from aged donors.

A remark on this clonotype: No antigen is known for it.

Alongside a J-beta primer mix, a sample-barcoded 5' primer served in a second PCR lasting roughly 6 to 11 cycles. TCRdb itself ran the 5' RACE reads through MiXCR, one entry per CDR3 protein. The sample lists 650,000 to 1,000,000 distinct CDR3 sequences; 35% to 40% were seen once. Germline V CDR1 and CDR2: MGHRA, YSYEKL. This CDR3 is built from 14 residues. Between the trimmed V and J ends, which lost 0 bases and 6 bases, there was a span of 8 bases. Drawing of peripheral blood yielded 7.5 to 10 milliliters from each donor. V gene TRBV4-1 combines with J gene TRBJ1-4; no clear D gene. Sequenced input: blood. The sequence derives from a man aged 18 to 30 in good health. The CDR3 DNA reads TGCGCCAGCAGCCAAGAAGGGATTTATGAAAAACTGTTTTTT. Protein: CASSQEGIYEKLFF.